This TCR beta chain appears in the sequencing data of a study of shared clonotypes between healthy human individuals. Study-wide findings and caveats: Larger estimated richness was generally seen in naive subsets than in memory subsets.

Naive CD8 cells were CD45RO-negative, positively selected for CCR7, excluding terminally differentiated effector memory CD45RA+ cells. Method: immunoSEQ multiplex PCR; TCRdb's copy keeps in-frame clones and lacks some. The sample includes millions of clones, approximately 94% seen only once; the top ten take around 1.7%. To note about this clone: Its antigen is currently unknown.

Between the trimmed V and J ends, which lost 0 bases and 1 base, there was a span of 10 bases. Germline values: CDR1 LNHNV, CDR2 YYDKDF (reference sequence). The CDR3 loop spans 15 amino acids. Sequenced: naive CD8+ T cells from PBMCs. This clonotype was sampled from a man between 18 and 29 years old in good health. Some clones in this sample may be carry-over from other donors' samples. This rearrangement joins TRBV15 to TRBJ2-7; tentative D call: TRBD1 (6 bases). This CDR3 is CATSREQGWSYEQYF. In DNA, the CDR3 is TGTGCCACCAGCAGAGAACAGGGTTGGTCCTACGAGCAGTACTTC.